This T cell receptor beta chain derives from a study of T cell responses to AZD1222 COVID-19 vaccine. Data came from immunoSEQ multiplex PCR; TCRdb stores just in-frame clones and leaves some out. Of 130,000 to 150,000 clones listed, around 90% were seen once; the top ten hold 5.4%. Trimming cost V 6 bases and J 3 bases, with 14 bases left between them. The CDR3 loop spans 14 amino acids. CDR1 and CDR2 (germline): SNHLY, FYNNEI. The chain carries TRBV2 and TRBJ1-2; TRBD1 might be the D (6 bases). The specimen was peripheral blood, collected 28 days after the second dose of the MenACWY control vaccine. The TCR was taken from an adult who received the MenACWY meningococcal vaccine as a control. The CDR3 sequence: CASSLQGGDYGYTF. In nucleotides, the CDR3 is TGTGCCAGCAGCTTACAGGGAGGGGACTATGGCTACACCTTC.